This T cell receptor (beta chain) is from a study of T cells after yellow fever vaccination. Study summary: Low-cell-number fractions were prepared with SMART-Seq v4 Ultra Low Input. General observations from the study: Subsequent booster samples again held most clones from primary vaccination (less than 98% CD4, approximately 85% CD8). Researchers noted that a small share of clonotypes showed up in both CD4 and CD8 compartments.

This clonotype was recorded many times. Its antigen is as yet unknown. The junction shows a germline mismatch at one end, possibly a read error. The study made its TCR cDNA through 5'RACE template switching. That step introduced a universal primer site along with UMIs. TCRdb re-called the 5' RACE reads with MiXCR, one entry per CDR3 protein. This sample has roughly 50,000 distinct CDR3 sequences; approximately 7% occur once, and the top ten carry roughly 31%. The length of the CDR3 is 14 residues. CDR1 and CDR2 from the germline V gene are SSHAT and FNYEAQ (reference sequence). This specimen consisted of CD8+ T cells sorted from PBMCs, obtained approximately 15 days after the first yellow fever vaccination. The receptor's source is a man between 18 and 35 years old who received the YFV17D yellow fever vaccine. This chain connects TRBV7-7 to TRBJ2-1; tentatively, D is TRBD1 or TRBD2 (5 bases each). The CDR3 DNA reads TGTGCTAGCAGCTCGGCTCGGGGCAACAATGAGCAGTTCTTC. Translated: CASSSARGNNEQFF.